This is a list of T cell receptor beta chains from one sample in a study of beta chain features in type 1 diabetes. This table comes from immunoSEQ multiplex PCR, and its TCRdb copy is limited to in-frame clones, with some not included. The table includes roughly 160,000 clones, just over 8% detected once. Sequences were obtained from central memory CD4+ T cells from blood. The receptors were sampled from a woman aged 18-30 years with type 1 diabetes. Both conserved end residues are part of each CDR3. Fields, in order: clone size, D gene, J gene, V gene, CDR3 DNA, CDR3 protein. D genes are given only for firm matches. Rows may omit the clone size; those that give it use once, few, many or a size class.

size: few; D: TRBD1; J: TRBJ1-2; V: TRBV18; DNA: TGTGCCAGCTCATACGACAGGGGAGCTTCGGAGGGCTACACCTTC; CDR3: CASSYDRGASEGYTF
size: few; D: TRBD1; J: TRBJ1-2; V: TRBV11-3; DNA: TGTGCCAGCAGCTTAGACGGGACAGGGCTCAACCGTGGCTACACCTTC; CDR3: CASSLDGTGLNRGYTF
size: few; D: -; J: TRBJ2-5; V: TRBV5-5; DNA: TGTGCCAGCGGAGATAAGACCCAGTACTTC; CDR3: CASGDKTQYF
size: -; D: TRBD2; J: TRBJ2-1; V: TRBV14; DNA: TGTGCCAGCAGCCCGGGACTAGCCCCAACGGATGAGCAGTTCTTC; CDR3: CASSPGLAPTDEQFF
size: -; D: TRBD1; J: TRBJ2-7; V: TRBV28; DNA: TGTGCCAGCAGTCCGACAGGGTTTTCCTACGAGCAGTACTTC; CDR3: CASSPTGFSYEQYF
size: few; D: -; J: TRBJ2-4; V: TRBV4-2; DNA: TGTGCCAGCAGCCAAGATCTGGGTAGCGCTGTGGCCAAAAACATTCAGTACTTC; CDR3: CASSQDLGSAVAKNIQYF
size: -; D: -; J: TRBJ2-7; V: TRBV5-1; DNA: TGCGCCAGCAGCTTGGGGCCCGCTTACGAGCAGTACTTC; CDR3: CASSLGPAYEQYF
size: -; D: -; J: TRBJ2-1; V: TRBV11-2; DNA: TGTGCCAGCAGCTTAGCAGGTTACAATGAGCAGTTCTTC; CDR3: CASSLAGYNEQFF
size: -; D: TRBD1; J: TRBJ2-7; V: TRBV6-6; DNA: TGTGCCATCCAGGCCGGGACAGGAATATACGAGCAGTACTTC; CDR3: CAIQAGTGIYEQYF
size: -; D: TRBD1; J: TRBJ2-5; V: TRBV7-9; DNA: TGTGCCAGCAGCTTATTTCAGGGGGCTGAGACCCAGTACTTC; CDR3: CASSLFQGAETQYF
size: few; D: TRBD1; J: TRBJ2-1; V: TRBV14; DNA: TGTGCCAGCAGCCAACCAGACAGGGCTCGGGAGCAGTTCTTC; CDR3: CASSQPDRAREQFF
size: few; D: -; J: TRBJ2-1; V: TRBV6-6; DNA: TGTGCCAGCAGAATAACTTCCCTATACAATGAGCAGTTCTTC; CDR3: CASRITSLYNEQFF
size: few; D: TRBD1; J: TRBJ2-6; V: TRBV19; DNA: TGTGCCAGTAGTGTCTCGGGACAGGCGAGCTCTGGGGCCAACGTCCTGACTTTC; CDR3: CASSVSGQASSGANVLTF
size: few; D: -; J: TRBJ1-1; V: TRBV30; DNA: TGTGCCGGCGACAGGAACACTGAAGCTTTCTTT; CDR3: CAGDRNTEAFF
size: -; D: TRBD2; J: TRBJ2-5; V: TRBV5-1; DNA: TGCGCCAGCAGCCCGGGGGCTAGCGGGATGGAAGAGACCCAGTACTTC; CDR3: CASSPGASGMEETQYF
size: -; D: -; J: TRBJ1-3; V: TRBV19; DNA: TGTGCCAGCGATTCGGGGGAGTCCAGAAACACCATATATTTT; CDR3: CASDSGESRNTIYF
size: -; D: -; J: TRBJ2-1; V: TRBV28; DNA: TGTGCCAGCAGTTTACTACGGTACAATGAGCAGTTCTTC; CDR3: CASSLLRYNEQFF